This TCR beta chain was found in a study of monozygotic twins with cystic fibrosis. Sequenced by immunoSEQ multiplex PCR; TCRdb stores in-frame clones only, minus some. Among about 11,000 clones listed, 96% were seen once. V lost 0 bases, J lost 3 bases, and 2 bases stayed unmatched. The CDR3 is 15 residues long. Germline V lookup: CDR1 SGDLS, CDR2 YYNGEE. This TCR was sampled from a boy aged 5 to 17 with cystic fibrosis. The rearrangement links TRBV9 to TRBJ2-1; 8 bases are shared with TRBD1. The sequencing input was blood. CDR3 loop: CASSVGTGFYNEQFF. The DNA for the CDR3 is TGTGCCAGCAGCGTAGGGACAGGGTTCTACAATGAGCAGTTCTTC.